The clone carrying this T cell receptor (beta chain) was found a few times. Its antigen is not known. Here immunoSEQ multiplex PCR was the method, and the copy in TCRdb shows in-frame clones only, minus some. The repertoire consists of 150,000 or so clones, with roughly nine tenths occurring once and the leading ten covering around 4%. This entry comes from a study of radiation and T cells in renal cell carcinoma. Time point noted: baseline pretreatment blood. As to treatment: 15 Gy SBRT to primary tumor, nephrectomy 4 weeks later. This renal cell carcinoma was of the clear cell type. Trimming left V 6 bases short and J 5 bases short, with 13 bases between. This CDR3 is 12 amino acids long. Germline loops: CDR1 SQVTM, CDR2 ANQGSEA. Study-wide points: No pretreatment tumor biopsies were available for baseline clonotypes. Top tumor clonotypes rose in blood 2 weeks post-radiation, then contracted.

Source: blood, taken from a patient whose treatment included radiotherapy and nephrectomy. The V gene is TRBV29-1, the J gene TRBJ1-1; perhaps TRBD1 as D (6 bases). The clonotype comes from a woman aged 65 to 85 with renal cell carcinoma. CDR3 DNA sequence: TGCAGCGTGGCACAGGGTCGGACTGAAGCTTTCTTT. It codes for CSVAQGRTEAFF.